This T cell receptor beta chain was documented in a study of blood T cell repertoires in COVID-19. Generated by immunoSEQ multiplex PCR, the TCRdb table keeps only in-frame clones and is missing some. The table lists about 200,000 clones, approximately 85% of them singletons. Participants were aged roughly 18 to 90 years, lived in 24 US areas, and enrolled virtually. Two negative PCRs, clearance, or symptom resolution were required of recovered Cohort 3 donors. There are 15 residues in the CDR3. V trimming: 1 base; J trimming: 5 bases; junction bases outside the gene matches: 5. Germline V lookup: CDR1 KGHSH, CDR2 LQKENI.

This chain connects TRBV18 to TRBJ1-5; TRBD1 agrees at 7 bases. The material sequenced was PBMCs or T cells enriched from blood (not recorded which). This receptor was identified in a man aged 35 to 55 who had recovered from COVID-19. CDR3 nucleotides: TGTGCCAGCTCACCACGGACAGGACCATATCAGCCCCAGCATTTT. Translated, it gives CASSPRTGPYQPQHF.